The rows below give T cell receptor beta chains drawn from one sample of a study of blood T cell repertoires in COVID-19. The method was immunoSEQ multiplex PCR; TCRdb's version includes in-frame clones alone and lacks a portion of them. The sample contains some 220,000 clones, about 81% of which appear only once. The sequenced material came from peripheral blood. The receptor set was obtained from a woman in her 70s with COVID-19, enrolled during active disease. Both conserved end residues are part of each CDR3. D genes are given only for firm matches. Clone size, where shown, is once, few, many, or a class for clones that have expanded.

NA,TRBJ1-1,TRBV28,NA,TGTGCCAGCGGCGGTAGGACTGAAGCTTTCTTT,CASGGRTEAFF
few,TRBJ2-1,TRBV4-2,TRBD2,TGTGCCAGCAGCCAAGGATTGTCTAGCGGGAGGAATGAGCAGTTCTTC,CASSQGLSSGRNEQFF
NA,TRBJ1-6,TRBV30,TRBD1,TGTGCCTTCGCGGGACAGTTTAATTCACCCCTCCACTTT,CAFAGQFNSPLHF
NA,TRBJ1-5,TRBV30,NA,TGTGCCTGGAGTGTCCCAGGGTATAATCAGCCCCAGCATTTT,CAWSVPGYNQPQHF
NA,TRBJ1-5,TRBV24-1,TRBD1,TGTGCCACCAGTTCCGGGACAGGGAGTTGGGGCAATCAGCCCCAGCATTTT,CATSSGTGSWGNQPQHF
NA,TRBJ1-1,TRBV7-9,TRBD1,TGTGCCAGCAGCTTCCCCGGGACAGGGACCGAAGCTTTCTTT,CASSFPGTGTEAFF
NA,TRBJ2-1,TRBV30,TRBD2,TGTGCCTGGGCCCCTAGCGGGACGGGGCAGTTCTTC,CAWAPSGTGQFF
NA,TRBJ1-1,TRBV11-2,NA,TGTGCCAGCAGCCCCTTTCGCGGAAGCACTGAAGCTTTCTTT,CASSPFRGSTEAFF
NA,TRBJ2-7,TRBV5-1,TRBD1,TGCGCCAGCAGCTCTTCGTCCGGGACAGGGGTCTACGAGCAGTACTTC,CASSSSSGTGVYEQYF
few,TRBJ1-1,TRBV29-1,TRBD1,TGCAGCGTAAGGGACAGCAACACTGAAGCTTTCTTT,CSVRDSNTEAFF
NA,TRBJ2-1,TRBV5-1,NA,TGCGCCAGCAGGGCGGCGGACTACAATGAGCAGTTCTTC,CASRAADYNEQFF
NA,TRBJ2-3,TRBV5-3,TRBD1,TGTGCCACAATGGAACCTGGACAGGGAAGCACAGATACGCAGTATTTT,CATMEPGQGSTDTQYF
many,TRBJ1-5,TRBV28,NA,TGTGCCAGCAGTTTTGAGACAGGAAGCAATCAGCCCCAGCATTTT,CASSFETGSNQPQHF
once,TRBJ2-1,TRBV5-1,NA,TGCGCCAGCAGCTTAGGCGGGGAATCTGAGCAGTTCTTC,CASSLGGESEQFF
NA,TRBJ2-3,TRBV11-3,NA,TGTGCCAGCTCAGAAGGGGTTGGGCAGTATTTT,CASSEGVGQYF
NA,TRBJ2-3,TRBV9,NA,TGTGCCAGCAGCGTACGATCGGACAGAAGCACAGATACGCAGTATTTT,CASSVRSDRSTDTQYF
NA,TRBJ1-6,TRBV3-1/TRBV3-2,TRBD1,TGTGCCAGCAGCCACTTGGGACAGGACCATGGCCTCCACTTT,CASSHLGQDHGLHF
NA,TRBJ1-2,TRBV30,NA,TGTGCCTGGACCCTCTCAGGGTCTAACGGCTACACCTTC,CAWTLSGSNGYTF
once,TRBJ1-2,TRBV7-2,NA,TGTGCCAGCAGCCCGCCCCAGTTCTATGGCTACACCTTC,CASSPPQFYGYTF
NA,TRBJ1-2,TRBV5-1,NA,TGCGCCAGCAGCTTGGTTTCCGGGGATTACAACTATGGCTACACCTTC,CASSLVSGDYNYGYTF
once,TRBJ1-4,TRBV2,TRBD1,TGTGCCAGCAGCCCGGGACAGGGGGACGTTGGGGGCGAAAAACTGTTTTTT,CASSPGQGDVGGEKLFF
NA,TRBJ2-1,TRBV5-5,NA,TGTGCCAGCAGCTTGGGACAGAGCATCTACAATGAGCAGTTCTTC,CASSLGQSIYNEQFF
NA,TRBJ2-1,TRBV5-4,TRBD1,TGTGCCAGCAGCTTCTCCGGGACAGGGGTCTTCAATGAGCAGTTCTTC,CASSFSGTGVFNEQFF
NA,TRBJ2-3,TRBV19,TRBD1,TGTGCCAGTAGCAGACAGGGGACAGATACGCAGTATTTT,CASSRQGTDTQYF
NA,TRBJ1-2,TRBV28,NA,TGTGCCAGCAGTTCAGGACAGAACTATGGCTACACCTTC,CASSSGQNYGYTF
NA,TRBJ2-7,TRBV5-4,TRBD2,TGTGCCAGCAGCTTTTTAGCGGGGAACTACGAGCAGTACTTC,CASSFLAGNYEQYF
NA,TRBJ2-1,TRBV28,TRBD2,TGTGCCAGCAGTTACGGAGTAGCGGGGTTAAATGAGCAGTTCTTC,CASSYGVAGLNEQFF
NA,TRBJ2-2,TRBV29-1,TRBD1,TGCAGCGCCAGAATAGGGACAGAGACCGGGGAGCTGTTTTTT,CSARIGTETGELFF
NA,TRBJ1-1,TRBV5-1,TRBD1,TGCGCCAGCAGCTTGGGGGACAGGTACCCTGAAGCTTTCTTT,CASSLGDRYPEAFF
NA,TRBJ1-2,TRBV28,NA,TGTGCCAGCAGTTTTCTAGAACAGGCAAATGGCTACACCTTC,CASSFLEQANGYTF
NA,TRBJ1-6,TRBV28,TRBD1,TGTGCCATCCCCGGGACAGGGGGAAGGAATTCACCCCTCCACTTT,CAIPGTGGRNSPLHF
few,TRBJ1-1,TRBV7-9,TRBD1,TGTGCCAGCAGCTTACAGGACAGGACTGAAGCTTTCTTT,CASSLQDRTEAFF
NA,TRBJ2-7,TRBV19,NA,TGTGCCAGTAAACCCCAATATGGGGGCACCTACGAGCAGTACTTC,CASKPQYGGTYEQYF
NA,TRBJ1-5,TRBV18,TRBD1,TGTGCCAGCTCACCTGGGACAGGGATGGGCCAGCCCCAGCATTTT,CASSPGTGMGQPQHF
NA,TRBJ2-3,TRBV3-1/TRBV3-2,TRBD2,TGTGCCAGCAGCCGTCGGGATAGCGGGAGACGAGATACGCAGTATTTT,CASSRRDSGRRDTQYF
NA,TRBJ2-7,TRBV28,TRBD1,TGTGCCAGCAGCCAGACAGGGGGATCCTACGAGCAGTACTTC,CASSQTGGSYEQYF
NA,TRBJ1-1,TRBV9,NA,TGTGCCAGCGGTCAGGGAGGGACTGAAGCTTTCTTT,CASGQGGTEAFF
NA,TRBJ2-7,TRBV24-1,TRBD2,TGTGCCACCAGTCGACAGTTTCTGGGACTAGCGGGAGGGTCCTACGAGCAGTACTTC,CATSRQFLGLAGGSYEQYF
NA,TRBJ2-3,TRBV6-2/TRBV6-3,TRBD2,TGTGCCAGCAGTTTCGGGGGGTATACGCAGTATTTT,CASSFGGYTQYF
NA,TRBJ1-2,TRBV3-1/TRBV3-2,TRBD1,TGTGCCAGCAGCCCCAAGATACCATCCCCGTCGGGACAGGGCTGCTATGGCTACACCTTC,CASSPKIPSPSGQGCYGYTF
NA,TRBJ1-5,TRBV19,NA,TGTGCCAGTAGTATACACCAGGGTAATGGTCAGCCCCAGCATTTT,CASSIHQGNGQPQHF
once,TRBJ2-1,TRBV6-5,TRBD2,TGTGCCAGCAGTTACGGGACTAACAATGAGCAGTTCTTC,CASSYGTNNEQFF